A selection of T cell receptor beta chains follows, all from one sample in a study of identical twins. TCRdb passed the 5' RACE reads through MiXCR, listing each CDR3 protein once. Here the sample spans about 1.7 million distinct CDR3 sequences, around a third being singletons. Material for sequencing was cord blood. The source of these receptors is a newborn girl in good health. CDR3s include the opening cysteine and the closing phenylalanine or tryptophan. The order of the fields is J gene, V gene, D gene, clone size, CDR3 DNA, CDR3 protein. A D gene is named only where the DNA matches it firmly. The size entry is marked missing in some rows and otherwise reads once, few, many or a size class.

TRBJ1-5 | TRBV20-1 | TRBD1 | . | TGCAGTGCTATGACAGGGTCGAGCAATCAGCCCCAGCATTTT | CSAMTGSSNQPQHF
TRBJ2-5 | TRBV29-1 | . | few | TGCAGCGTTGACCGTTATGGCAAGCAAGAGACCCAGTACTTC | CSVDRYGKQETQYF
TRBJ2-4 | TRBV2 | TRBD2 | . | TGTGCCAGCAGAAAAACTAGCGGGGGGGGAAACATTCAGTACTTC | CASRKTSGGGNIQYF
TRBJ1-1 | TRBV5-4 | . | . | TGTGCCAGCAGCTTACAGGGTACGGGCACTGAAGCTTTCTTT | CASSLQGTGTEAFF
TRBJ2-7 | TRBV6-6 | . | few | TGTGCCACCCGGCTGGGACAAGCTTTTTACGAGCAGTACTTC | CATRLGQAFYEQYF
TRBJ2-7 | TRBV7-9 | . | . | TGTGCCAGCAGCTTCTCAAGCTTCTCCTACGAGCAGTACTTC | CASSFSSFSYEQYF
TRBJ1-2 | TRBV10-2 | . | . | TGCGCCAGCAACATACTACTTTCCCAAAACTATGGCTACACCTTC | CASNILLSQNYGYTF
TRBJ2-1 | TRBV7-2 | . | . | TGTGCCAGCAGCTTAGTTAGTGGGGAGCGGGAGCAGTTCTTC | CASSLVSGEREQFF
TRBJ1-1 | TRBV7-2 | . | many | TGTGCCAGCAGCTTAGAACGGAACACTGAAGCTTTCTTT | CASSLERNTEAFF
TRBJ1-3 | TRBV10-2 | TRBD1 | . | TGCGCCAGCGTTGGGACAGCTGGAAACACCATATATTTT | CASVGTAGNTIYF
TRBJ1-5 | TRBV27 | . | . | TGTGCCAGCAGTTCGAACAGATATCAGCCCCAGCATTTT | CASSSNRYQPQHF
TRBJ2-7 | TRBV10-3 | . | few | TGTGCCATCAGTGAGTCCGGGATGGGCTACGAGCAGTACTTC | CAISESGMGYEQYF
TRBJ2-3 | TRBV20-1 | . | few | TGCAGTGCTAGAGGATGGGGCATCCCTCATGCAGATACGCAGTATTTT | CSARGWGIPHADTQYF
TRBJ2-3 | TRBV3-1 | TRBD2 | . | TGTGCCAGCAGCCGGGGACTAGCGGGGGCGTCAGATACGCAGTATTTT | CASSRGLAGASDTQYF
TRBJ1-1 | TRBV3-1 | . | . | TGTGCCAGCAGCCGGGTGAGGAACACTGAAGCTTTCTTT | CASSRVRNTEAFF
TRBJ1-1 | TRBV4-2 | . | . | TGTGCCAGCAGCCAAGAGAACAGGGCGGGGAACACTGAAGCTTTCTTT | CASSQENRAGNTEAFF
TRBJ1-6 | TRBV28 | . | . | TGTGCCAGCAGTTTGTACTCGGACTCCTATAATTCACCCCTCCACTTT | CASSLYSDSYNSPLHF
TRBJ2-5 | TRBV4-1 | . | . | TGCGCCAGCAGCCAAGTACTCAGGGTGATTGGTGGAGAGACCCAGTACTTC | CASSQVLRVIGGETQYF
TRBJ1-2 | TRBV5-1 | TRBD1 | . | TGCGCCAGCAGCCCTCGGGGACAGGGGTGCGACTATGGCTACACCTTC | CASSPRGQGCDYGYTF
TRBJ2-7 | TRBV4-1 | TRBD1 | . | TGCGCCAGCAGCCCTGGACAGGGATGGGCCTACGAGCAGTACTTC | CASSPGQGWAYEQYF
TRBJ2-1 | TRBV28 | . | . | TGTGCCAGCACTACAGTAGGGGGAGGATCCTACAATGAGCAGTTCTTC | CASTTVGGGSYNEQFF
TRBJ2-6 | TRBV7-9 | TRBD1 | . | TGTGCCAGCAGCGCCAGACTGACAGGGCCTGGGGCCAACGTCCTGACTTTC | CASSARLTGPGANVLTF
TRBJ1-4 | TRBV4-1 | TRBD1 | . | TGCGCCAGCAGCCAAACCCTGACAGGGGGCGTTGAAAAACTGTTTTTT | CASSQTLTGGVEKLFF
TRBJ2-2 | TRBV12-3/TRBV12-4 | TRBD2 | . | TGTGCCAGCAGTTATGAGGGAGGGAGTGGCACCGGGGAGCTGTTTTTT | CASSYEGGSGTGELFF
TRBJ2-3 | TRBV25-1 | . | few | TGTGCCAGCAAGTTCTGGGATACGCAGTATTTT | CASKFWDTQYF
TRBJ1-2 | TRBV29-1 | . | few | TGCAGCGTTGAAGATGGATGGTATGGCTACACCTTC | CSVEDGWYGYTF
TRBJ1-2 | TRBV10-3 | TRBD1 | many | TGTGCCATCAGTGAAACAGGGGGCTATGGCTACACCTTC | CAISETGGYGYTF
TRBJ1-6 | TRBV27 | . | few | TGTGCCAGCAGTCCCATGGGCTGGGGTAATTCACCCCTCCACTTT | CASSPMGWGNSPLHF
TRBJ2-7 | TRBV6-6 | . | . | TGTGCCAGCAGTTACTCTCTGGGCGTCTACGAGCAGTACTTC | CASSYSLGVYEQYF
TRBJ1-2 | TRBV3-1 | TRBD1 | . | TGTGCCAGCAGCCAAGGACAGGGGTCCTACTATGGCTACACCTTC | CASSQGQGSYYGYTF
TRBJ1-2 | TRBV3-1 | . | few | TGTGCCAGCAGCCGCCGGACAGTTTCTAACTATGGCTACACCTTC | CASSRRTVSNYGYTF
TRBJ1-3 | TRBV4-1 | . | . | TGCGCCAGCAGCCAAGATATGGGGACTGGAAACACCATATATTTT | CASSQDMGTGNTIYF
TRBJ2-2 | TRBV7-2 | . | . | TGTGCCAGCAGCCTCCGACAGACCGGGGAGCTGTTTTTT | CASSLRQTGELFF
TRBJ1-2 | TRBV6-6 | TRBD1 | few | TGTGCCAGCAGCCTCGACAAGGGACAGATCTATGGCTACACCTTC | CASSLDKGQIYGYTF
TRBJ2-7 | TRBV3-1 | TRBD1 | . | TGTGCCAGCAGCCATGGACAGGGGGGCTACGAGCAGTACTTC | CASSHGQGGYEQYF
TRBJ1-2 | TRBV20-1 | . | . | TGCAGTGCTAGAGATGCGGACCCCACTAACTATGGCTACACCTTC | CSARDADPTNYGYTF
TRBJ2-5 | TRBV7-4 | . | few | TGTGCCAGCAGCCCCATTCGTACCCCTCAAGAGACCCAGTACTTC | CASSPIRTPQETQYF
TRBJ2-1 | TRBV7-9 | . | . | TGTGCCAGCAGCCTGCCCACTATCGGGGTCTATGAGCAGTTCTTC | CASSLPTIGVYEQFF
TRBJ2-3 | TRBV7-2 | TRBD2 | . | TGTGCCAGCAGCTTCTTAAGCGGGAGGCTGGACGCAAGGGATACGCAGTATTTT | CASSFLSGRLDARDTQYF
TRBJ2-3 | TRBV21-1 | . | . | TGTGCCAGCAGCAAGGAGCGTACACGGTGGGAAGATACGCAGTATTTT | CASSKERTRWEDTQYF
TRBJ2-2 | TRBV5-1 | . | . | TGCGCCAGCAGCTTGGAGGGGGGCAAGACCACCGGGGAGCTGTTTTTT | CASSLEGGKTTGELFF
TRBJ1-2 | TRBV20-1 | TRBD1 | . | TGCAGTGCTGGGGACAGGGGACGGGGCTACACCTTC | CSAGDRGRGYTF
TRBJ2-5 | TRBV6-1 | TRBD2 | few | TGTGCCAGCAGTGAAGCGCCTCTAGCGGGAGGGCCTGAGACCCAGTACTTC | CASSEAPLAGGPETQYF
TRBJ2-3 | TRBV7-2 | TRBD1 | . | TGTGCCAGCAGCTTAAGGTGGACAGGGGGCGCAGATACGCAGTATTTT | CASSLRWTGGADTQYF
TRBJ2-1 | TRBV7-6 | . | . | TGTGCCAGCAGCTTAGATATCAAGCTTAAGACAACCTACAATGAGCAGTTCTTC | CASSLDIKLKTTYNEQFF
TRBJ1-2 | TRBV3-1 | . | . | TGTGCCAGCAGGCAAGGCCCAGGGTGGGCCTATGGCTACACCTTC | CASRQGPGWAYGYTF
TRBJ2-7 | TRBV15 | TRBD1 | . | TGTGCCACCAGCGCTCGACAGGGGTCCTACGAGCAGTACTTC | CATSARQGSYEQYF
TRBJ2-7 | TRBV5-5 | . | few | TGTGCCAGCAGACTGGGACACAGCTACGAGCAGTACTTC | CASRLGHSYEQYF
TRBJ1-2 | TRBV27 | TRBD1 | . | TGTGCCAGCAGGCCCCAACAGGGGCCCTATGGCTACACCTTC | CASRPQQGPYGYTF
TRBJ2-1 | TRBV7-2 | . | few | TGTGCCAGCAGCTTTACCGGGGGAATCGACAGGGTTATTTTCAATGAGCAGTTCTTC | CASSFTGGIDRVIFNEQFF
TRBJ2-2 | TRBV24-1 | . | once | TGTGCCACCAGTGACCCCCGGTGGGGCACGAACACCGGGGAGCTGTTTTTT | CATSDPRWGTNTGELFF
TRBJ2-3 | TRBV29-1 | TRBD2 | . | TGCAGCGTTGAAGTAGGCGGGGGGGATACGCAGTATTTT | CSVEVGGGDTQYF
TRBJ2-3 | TRBV28 | TRBD1 | few | TGTGCCAGCAGTTACCTAACGGACAGGAAGACAGATACGCAGTATTTT | CASSYLTDRKTDTQYF